The entry below gives a single T cell receptor beta chain sequence along with its context. The CDR3 is 13 amino acids. Germline V gene lookup returns CDR1 SGHRS and CDR2 YFSETQ. Trimming took 0 bases from V and 7 from J, leaving 8 bases between them. The table came from immunoSEQ multiplex PCR; TCRdb's copy has only in-frame clones and leaves some out. The sample consists of 60,000 or so clones, approximately 80% of them appearing once. The source of the sample is a study of T cells in localized non-small cell lung cancer. Specimen: PBMCs, collected before any cancer treatment. The chain couples TRBV5-1 to TRBJ2-1; D gene uncertain. This sequence was found in a man aged 40-75 years with stage II lung adenocarcinoma. The CDR3 is CASSLAPMNEQFF. The CDR3 DNA sequence: TGCGCCAGCAGCTTGGCACCGATGAATGAGCAGTTCTTC. Full variable domain (missing parts from reference TRBV5-1 and TRBJ2-1): KAGVTQTPRYLIKTRGQQVTLSCSPISGHRSVSWYQQTPGQGLQFLFEYFSETQRNKGNFPGRFSGRQFSNSRSEMNVSTLELGDSALYLCASSLAPMNEQFFGPGTRLTVL.